This T cell receptor (beta chain) was identified in a study of cytomegalovirus exposure and HLA in healthy donors. Turning to this clone: The antigen is not known.

Germline CDR1 and CDR2: LNHDA and SQIVND (reference sequence). J was trimmed by 6 bases and V by 5 bases; bases with no gene match: 9. CDR3 size: 15 residues. Both 60 Vbeta primers and 13 Jbeta primers went into the PCR. Sequencing used immunoSEQ multiplex PCR; TCRdb keeps in-frame clones, though not all of them. The sample lists about 160,000 clones; around 83% were seen once. General study points: A few CMV-associated chains were confirmed in vitro to be specific for CMV antigens.

Material for sequencing was PBMCs. The rearrangement links TRBV19 to TRBJ1-5; 8 positions match TRBD1. This TCR came from a man aged 18-30 years in good health and CMV-seropositive. The CDR3 loop reads CASSATGEAGQPQHF. CDR3 DNA: TGTGCCAGTAGTGCGACAGGGGAGGCGGGTCAGCCCCAGCATTTT.